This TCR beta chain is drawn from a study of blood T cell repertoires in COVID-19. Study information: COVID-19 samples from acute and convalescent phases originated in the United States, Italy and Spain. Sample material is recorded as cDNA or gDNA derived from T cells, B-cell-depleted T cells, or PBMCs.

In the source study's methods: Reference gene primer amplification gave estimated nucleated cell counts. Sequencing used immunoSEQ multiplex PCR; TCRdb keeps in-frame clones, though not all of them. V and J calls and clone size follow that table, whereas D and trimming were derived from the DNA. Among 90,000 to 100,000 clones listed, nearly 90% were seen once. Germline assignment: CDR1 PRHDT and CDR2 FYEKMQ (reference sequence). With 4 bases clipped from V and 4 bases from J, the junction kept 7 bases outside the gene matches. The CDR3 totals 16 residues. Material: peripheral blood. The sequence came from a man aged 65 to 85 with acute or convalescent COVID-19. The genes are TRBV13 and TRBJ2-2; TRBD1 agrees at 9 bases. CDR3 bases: TGTGCCAGCAGCTCCCGGACAGGGGAAGGCACCGGGGAGCTGTTTTTT. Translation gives CASSSRTGEGTGELFF.